A single sample is the source of the 21 T cell receptor beta chains below, sequenced in a study of shared clonotypes between healthy human individuals. The table came from immunoSEQ multiplex PCR; TCRdb's copy has only in-frame clones and leaves some out. The sample contains over 2,000,000 clones, around 93% of which appear only once. The naive CD8 fraction comprised CD45RO-negative cells positively selected for CCR7 and excluded terminally differentiated effector memory CD45RA+ cells. Material for sequencing was naive CD8+ T cells from PBMCs. The receptors were sampled from a man aged 18 to 35 in good health. Some clones in this sample may be carry-over from other donors' samples.

The rearrangement links TRBV11-2 to TRBJ1-5, with D possibly matching TRBD1 (5 bases). Germline lookup yields CDR1 SGHAT and CDR2 FQNNGV. CDR3 length equals 15 residues. V gave up 5 bases and J gave up 7 bases, with 18 bases separating them. The CDR3 region has the DNA TGTGCCAGCAGCCCCGGGACGGGACTGGCCCAGCCCCAGCATTTT. It is translated as CASSPGTGLAQPQHF.

The chain uses TRBV7-2 and TRBJ2-5; maybe TRBD2 (5 bases). V was pared by 1 base and J by 5 bases, with 11 bases between. The length of the CDR3 is 14 residues. Germline V gene data show CDR1 as SGHTA and CDR2 as FQGNSA. CDR3 in amino acids: CASSLVGSAETQYF. The CDR3 DNA follows: TGTGCCAGCAGCTTAGTAGGGAGCGCGGAGACCCAGTACTTC.

This clone was detected only once. Other nucleotide sequences from this sample produce the same CDR3. CDR3 sequence: CSVEVGAYEQYF. The CDR3 DNA sequence: TGCAGCGTTGAGGTGGGGGCCTACGAGCAGTACTTC. The chain joins TRBV29-1 to TRBJ2-7; the D gene could be TRBD1 or TRBD2 (5 bases each). Trimming removed 3 bases from V and 2 bases from J, with 8 bases in between. Germline lookup yields CDR1 SQVTM and CDR2 ANQGSEA. The CDR3 runs 12 residues.

V usage is TRBV7-8 and J usage is TRBJ1-1; D gene ambiguous. Germline V gene sequence: CDR1 SGHVS, CDR2 FQNEAQ. V shed 4 bases and J shed 5 bases, with 17 bases lying between them. The CDR3 length is 15 residues. Written as DNA, the CDR3 is TGTGCCAGCAGCTACGGTTTCGGAAAAGGGACTGAAGCTTTCTTT. Amino acid sequence: CASSYGFGKGTEAFF. The full variable domain, completed using reference TRBV7-8 and TRBJ1-1, is GAGVSQSPRYKVAKRGQDVALRCDPISGHVSLFWYQQALGQGPEFLTYFQNEAQLDKSGLPSDRFFAERPEGSVSTLKIQRTQQEDSAVYLCASSYGFGKGTEAFFGQGTRLTVV.

The chain uses TRBV7-6 and TRBJ2-4; the D gene is possibly TRBD2 (6 bases). The V gene's germline CDR1 is SGHVS and CDR2 FNYEAQ. With 2 bases removed from V and 8 bases from J, the gap between germline ends came to 13 bases. CDR3 length: 14 amino acids. The CDR3 DNA follows: TGTGCCAGCAGCTTAAAGGACTATCCGGACATTCAGTACTTC. It specifies CASSLKDYPDIQYF. Full variable domain (rest looked up from reference TRBV7-6 and TRBJ2-4): GAGVSQSPRYKVTKRGQDVALRCDPISGHVSLYWYRQALGQGPEFLTYFNYEAQQDKSGLPNDRFSAERPEGSISTLTIQRTEQRDSAMYRCASSLKDYPDIQYFGAGTRLSVL.

The chain couples TRBV9 to TRBJ1-5; D not certain. From germline, CDR1 is SGDLS and CDR2 YYNGEE. The V and J ends lost 1 base and 0 bases respectively, with 5 bases between them. The CDR3 is made up of 14 amino acids. In nucleotides, the CDR3 is TGTGCCAGCAGCGTAACCAGTAGCAATCAGCCCCAGCATTTT. Translating gives CASSVTSSNQPQHF.

The chain joins TRBV29-1 to TRBJ2-2, with a possible D match to TRBD1 (6 bases). Germline CDR1 reads SQVTM; CDR2 reads ANQGSEA. This CDR3 comprises 14 residues. V gave up 4 bases and J gave up 1 base, with 10 bases separating them. The CDR3 DNA reads TGCAGCGTTGGACAGGAACTGAACACCGGGGAGCTGTTTTTT. Residues: CSVGQELNTGELFF.

The CDR3 DNA follows: TGTGCCAGTTCAGGGAGTCATGATCAGCCCCAGCATTTT. It translates to CASSGSHDQPQHF. The chain uses TRBV27 and TRBJ1-5, with TRBD1 as a possible D gene (5 bases). The CDR3 is made up of 13 amino acids. The V gene's germline CDR1 is MNHEY and CDR2 SMNVEV (reference sequence). The V gene lost 9 bases and the J gene lost 5 bases, with 14 bases spanning the gap.

V is TRBV28 and J is TRBJ2-1; 12 bases fit TRBD2. There are 15 residues in the CDR3. Germline trimming cut 2 bases from V and 7 bases from J; bases unmatched to any gene: 3. From germline, CDR1 is MDHEN and CDR2 SYDVKM. The CDR3: CASSLGTSGRNEQFF. DNA for the CDR3: TGTGCCAGCAGTTTAGGGACTAGCGGGCGTAATGAGCAGTTCTTC.

The rearrangement joins TRBV15 to TRBJ1-4; no reliable D call. Germline CDR1 is LNHNV and CDR2 is YYDKDF (reference sequence). V was cut by 0 bases and J by 7 bases, with 9 bases left in between. The CDR3 length is 14 residues. CDR3 sequence reads: CATSRDVRGEKLFF. CDR3 in DNA: TGTGCCACCAGCAGAGATGTGCGGGGTGAAAAACTGTTTTTT.

The chain joins TRBV28 to TRBJ2-7, with a weak D call TRBD2 (5 bases). Germline-derived CDR1 and CDR2 are MDHEN and SYDVKM. Trimming pared 2 bases from V and 2 bases from J, leaving 16 bases between. The CDR3 extends over 16 amino acids. CDR3 in DNA: TGTGCCAGCAGTTTAAGGCTAGCCCAAATGACCTACGAGCAGTACTTC. It encodes CASSLRLAQMTYEQYF.

This chain connects TRBV5-3 to TRBJ1-5, with D uncertain. TRBV5-3 is an ORF, and what it does is uncertain. The CDR3 is 11 amino acids. The V and J ends lost 3 bases and 6 bases respectively, with 4 bases between them. The CDR3 protein is CARSCGQPQHF. CDR3 bases: TGTGCCAGAAGCTGCGGTCAGCCCCAGCATTTT.

This chain connects TRBV7-9 to TRBJ1-5; D possibly corresponds to TRBD1 (5 bases). Germline assignment: CDR1 SEHNR and CDR2 FQNEAQ (reference sequence). V was cut by 6 bases and J by 8 bases, with 20 bases left in between. The CDR3 is made up of 15 amino acids. CDR3: CASSIGQGLEEPQHF. The CDR3 DNA is TGTGCCAGCAGTATCGGTCAGGGCCTTGAGGAGCCCCAGCATTTT.

The chain is built from TRBV27 and TRBJ1-1; D is unclear. Trimming removed 5 bases at V and 3 bases at J, with 13 bases between. Germline V CDR1 and CDR2: MNHEY, SMNVEV (reference sequence). This CDR3 contains 14 residues. CDR3 sequence reads: CASSDDGPDTEAFF. CDR3 coding DNA: TGTGCCAGCAGTGACGACGGCCCCGACACTGAAGCTTTCTTT.

This clone was found once. Distinct nucleotide sequences in the sample also encode this CDR3. The rearrangement joins TRBV7-9 to TRBJ2-7, with a tentative D call TRBD2 (5 bases). Germline CDR1 and CDR2: SEHNR and FQNEAQ (reference sequence). Between the trimmed V and J ends, which lost 0 bases and 4 bases, there was a span of 7 bases. The CDR3 is made up of 13 amino acids. The CDR3 reads CASSLAGAYEQYF. CDR3 nucleotides: TGTGCCAGCAGCTTAGCGGGAGCTTACGAGCAGTACTTC.

This clone was seen a handful of times. The same CDR3 arises from other DNA sequences in this sample as well. J is TRBJ1-2 and V is TRBV28, with D hard to call. This CDR3 spans 12 amino acids. The ends were cut back, 5 bases at V and 1 base at J, with 5 bases in the middle. CDR1 and CDR2 (germline): MDHEN, SYDVKM. The CDR3 reads CASSPSNYGYTF. The CDR3 DNA reads TGTGCCAGCAGTCCAAGTAACTATGGCTACACCTTC.

This chain links TRBV9 with TRBJ2-1; 8 nucleotides align to TRBD1. The CDR3 has 15 residues. The germline gives CDR1 SGDLS, CDR2 YYNGEE. Trimming cost V 1 base and J 4 bases; bases outside gene matches: 4. DNA for the CDR3: TGTGCCAGCAGCGTACAGGGGGCGGGGTACAATGAGCAGTTCTTC. Protein: CASSVQGAGYNEQFF. The full variable domain, with the rest looked up from reference TRBV9 and TRBJ2-1, is DSGVTQTPKHLITATGQRVTLRCSPRSGDLSVYWYQQSLDQGLQFLIQYYNGEERAKGNILERFSAQQFPDLHSELNLSSLELGDSALYFCASSVQGAGYNEQFFGPGTRLTVL.

V gene TRBV10-2 combines with J gene TRBJ2-1, with D possibly TRBD2 on 6 matching bases. CDR1 is WSHSY, CDR2 SAAADI, per germline. V lost 2 bases and J 16 bases, leaving 15 bases between the germline ends. The CDR3 runs to 12 residues. In DNA, the CDR3 is TGCGCCAGCAGTGAGGCACTAGCAGAGGGTTTCTTC. Its translation is CASSEALAEGFF.

The V and J genes are TRBV9 and TRBJ2-7; perhaps D is TRBD1 or TRBD2 (5 bases each). Germline values: CDR1 SGDLS, CDR2 YYNGEE. The CDR3 has 14 amino acids. The ends were cut back, 5 bases at V and 2 bases at J, with 14 bases in the middle. In DNA form, the CDR3 reads TGTGCCAGCAGTACTCATCAGGGACCCTACGAGCAGTACTTC. The encoded protein is CASSTHQGPYEQYF.

The J gene is TRBJ1-4, the V gene TRBV9, with D possibly being TRBD1 (6 bases). V lost 3 bases to trimming and J lost 0 bases, with 15 bases between them. Germline V gene data show CDR1 as SGDLS and CDR2 as YYNGEE. The CDR3 covers 17 residues. The CDR3 region has the DNA TGTGCCAGCAGCGAGGGGGGTTGGAGTACAACTAATGAAAAACTGTTTTTT. Translated, it gives CASSEGGWSTTNEKLFF.

This chain's CDR3 is CASSGGLAGAKNIQYF. The CDR3 bases are TGTGCCAGCAGCGGGGGACTAGCGGGAGCCAAAAACATTCAGTACTTC. The V gene is TRBV9, the J gene TRBJ2-4; 12 nucleotides agree with TRBD2. Trimming took 3 bases from V and 0 from J; bases not matched to a gene: 1. CDR3 length equals 16 residues. Germline loops: CDR1 SGDLS, CDR2 YYNGEE.